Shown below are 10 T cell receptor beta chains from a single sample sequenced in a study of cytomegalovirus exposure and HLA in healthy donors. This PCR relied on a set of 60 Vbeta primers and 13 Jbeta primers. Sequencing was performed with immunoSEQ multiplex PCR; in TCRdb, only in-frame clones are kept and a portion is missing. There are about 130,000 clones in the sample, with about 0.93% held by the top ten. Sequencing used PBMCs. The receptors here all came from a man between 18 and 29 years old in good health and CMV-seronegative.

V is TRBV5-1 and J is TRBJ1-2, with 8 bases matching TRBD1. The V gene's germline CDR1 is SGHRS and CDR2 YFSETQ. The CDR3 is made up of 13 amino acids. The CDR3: CATSPDRESGYTF. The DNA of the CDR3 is TGCGCGACGAGCCCGGACAGGGAGAGTGGCTACACCTTC.

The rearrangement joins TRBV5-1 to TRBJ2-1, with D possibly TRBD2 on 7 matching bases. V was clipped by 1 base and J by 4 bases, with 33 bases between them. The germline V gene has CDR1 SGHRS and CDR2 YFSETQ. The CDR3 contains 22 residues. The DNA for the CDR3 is TGCGCCAGCAGCTTGCCACCCGCGAATCGCCAAGGGGGGGACACCAAATACAATGAGCAGTTCTTC. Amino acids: CASSLPPANRQGGDTKYNEQFF.

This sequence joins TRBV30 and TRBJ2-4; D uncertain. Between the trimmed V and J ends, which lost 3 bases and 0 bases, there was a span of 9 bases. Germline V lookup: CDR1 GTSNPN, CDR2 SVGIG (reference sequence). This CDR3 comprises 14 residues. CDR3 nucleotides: TGTGCCTGGAGGGCTAGACTAGCCAAAAACATTCAGTACTTC. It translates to CAWRARLAKNIQYF.

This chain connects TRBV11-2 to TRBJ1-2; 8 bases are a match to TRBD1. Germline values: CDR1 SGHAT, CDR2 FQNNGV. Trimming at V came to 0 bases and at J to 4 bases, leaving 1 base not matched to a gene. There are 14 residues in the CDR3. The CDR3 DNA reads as TGTGCCAGCAGCTTAGACGGACAGGGCTATGGCTACACCTTC. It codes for CASSLDGQGYGYTF.

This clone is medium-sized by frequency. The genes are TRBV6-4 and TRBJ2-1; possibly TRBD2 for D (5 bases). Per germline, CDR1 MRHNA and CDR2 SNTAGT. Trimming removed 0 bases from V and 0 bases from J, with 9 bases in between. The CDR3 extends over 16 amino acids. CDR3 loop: CASSDSKRSSYNEQFF. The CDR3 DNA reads TGTGCCAGCAGTGACTCGAAGCGGAGCTCCTACAATGAGCAGTTCTTC.

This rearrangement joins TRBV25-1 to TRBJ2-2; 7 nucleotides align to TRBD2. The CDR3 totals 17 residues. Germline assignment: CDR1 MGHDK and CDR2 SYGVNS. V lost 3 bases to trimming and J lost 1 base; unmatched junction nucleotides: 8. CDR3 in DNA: TGTGCCAGCAGTGAGTGGGGGGGACTCCTGAACACCGGGGAGCTGTTTTTT. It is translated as CASSEWGGLLNTGELFF. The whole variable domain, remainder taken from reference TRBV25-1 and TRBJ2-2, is EADIYQTPRYLVIGTGKKITLECSQTMGHDKMYWYQQDPGMELHLIHYSYGVNSTEKGDLSSESTVSRIRTEHFPLTLESARPSHTSQYLCASSEWGGLLNTGELFFGEGSRLTVL.

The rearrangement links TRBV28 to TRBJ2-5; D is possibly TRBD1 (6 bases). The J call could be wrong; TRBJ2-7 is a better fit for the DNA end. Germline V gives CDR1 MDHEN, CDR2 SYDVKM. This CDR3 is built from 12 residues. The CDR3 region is CASSTGWHEQYF. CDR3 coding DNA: TGTGCCAGCAGTACAGGGTGGCACGAGCAGTACTTC.

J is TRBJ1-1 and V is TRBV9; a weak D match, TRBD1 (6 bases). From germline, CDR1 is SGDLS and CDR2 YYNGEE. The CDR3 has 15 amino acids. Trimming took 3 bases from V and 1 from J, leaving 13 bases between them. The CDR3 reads CASSATGTRNTEAFF. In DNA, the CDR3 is TGTGCCAGCAGCGCAACCGGGACAAGGAACACTGAAGCTTTCTTT.

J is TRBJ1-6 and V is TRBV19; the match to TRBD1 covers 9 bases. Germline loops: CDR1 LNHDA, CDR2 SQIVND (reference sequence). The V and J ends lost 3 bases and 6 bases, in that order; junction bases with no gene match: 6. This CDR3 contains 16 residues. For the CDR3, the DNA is TGTGCCAGTAGTATCACCGGGACAGGGAGTAATTCACCCCTCCACTTT. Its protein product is CASSITGTGSNSPLHF.

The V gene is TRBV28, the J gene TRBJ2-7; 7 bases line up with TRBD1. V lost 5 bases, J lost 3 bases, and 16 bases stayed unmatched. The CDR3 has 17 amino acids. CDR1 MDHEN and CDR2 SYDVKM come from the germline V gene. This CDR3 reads CASSHPRIGTVDYEQYF. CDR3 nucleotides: TGTGCCAGCAGTCACCCTAGGATAGGGACAGTAGACTACGAGCAGTACTTC.